A single sample is the source of the 9 T cell receptor beta chains below, sequenced in a study of T cells after posttransplantation cyclophosphamide. Sequencing used immunoSEQ multiplex PCR; TCRdb keeps in-frame clones, though not all of them. The table has 20,000 to 30,000 clones, roughly 86% seen once; the top ten hold 6.3%. The specimen sequenced was PBMCs. The receptors were sampled from a woman aged 60 to 75 with a blood cancer, CMV-positive, and with a related stem cell donor.

The chain carries TRBV5-5 and TRBJ2-7; 8 bases are shared with TRBD2. This CDR3 is 16 amino acids long. Trimming at V came to 2 bases and at J to 1 base, leaving 8 bases not matched to a gene. Germline V lookup: CDR1 SGHKS, CDR2 YYEKEE (reference sequence). CDR3 sequence: CASSFRPGLESYEQYF. CDR3 bases: TGTGCCAGCAGCTTTCGTCCGGGACTAGAATCCTACGAGCAGTACTTC.

This rearrangement joins TRBV7-2 to TRBJ1-5; D gene unclear. Germline V lookup: CDR1 SGHTA, CDR2 FQGNSA. The CDR3 has 13 amino acids. The ends were cut back, 5 bases at V and 5 bases at J, with 10 bases in the middle. The CDR3 sequence is CASSLGNYQPQHF. For the CDR3, the DNA is TGTGCCAGCAGCCTCGGGAATTATCAGCCCCAGCATTTT.

The rearrangement uses TRBV19 and TRBJ2-7; no definite D call. The germline CDR1 and CDR2 sequences are LNHDA and SQIVND (reference sequence). V was cut by 3 bases and J by 6 bases, with 9 bases left in between. The CDR3 is 12 amino acids. Written as DNA, the CDR3 is TGTGCCAGTAGTATTAGACAATCCGAGCAGTACTTC. This gives the protein CASSIRQSEQYF.

The V gene is TRBV7-2, the J gene TRBJ2-1, with D perhaps TRBD1 (5 bases). Germline V CDR1 and CDR2: SGHTA, FQGNSA. The V end lost 2 bases, the J end lost 1 base, and 12 bases lay between the germline ends. The CDR3 covers 16 residues. The CDR3 loop is CASSLWSSGSYNEQFF. DNA of the CDR3: TGTGCCAGCAGCTTATGGTCCTCAGGGTCCTACAATGAGCAGTTCTTC.

This clone was detected once. The V and J genes are TRBV5-1 and TRBJ2-2, with 9 bases lining up with TRBD1. The CDR3 consists of 16 residues. CDR1 SGHRS and CDR2 YFSETQ come from the germline V gene. V gave up 5 bases and J gave up 0 bases; unmatched junction bases: 5. As DNA, the CDR3 is TGCGCCAGCAGATATGGACAGGGGTCGAACACCGGGGAGCTGTTTTTT. It codes for CASRYGQGSNTGELFF.

The CDR3 is CASSRNRGQNTGELFF. In DNA, the CDR3 is TGTGCCAGCAGCCGCAACAGGGGCCAGAACACCGGGGAGCTGTTTTTT. V usage is TRBV6-6 and J usage is TRBJ2-2, with 7 bases matching TRBD1. The V segment lost 6 bases and the J segment 1 base; nucleotides outside the gene matches: 8. CDR1 MNHNY and CDR2 SVGAGI come from the germline V gene (reference sequence). The CDR3 is 16 residues long.

This chain uses TRBV28 with TRBJ1-1; D is perhaps TRBD1 (5 bases). The CDR3 runs 14 residues. The V and J ends lost 5 bases and 12 bases respectively, with 22 bases between them. Germline CDR1 is MDHEN and CDR2 is SYDVKM. The CDR3 protein is CASSTSGGVYLPFF. The DNA for the CDR3 is TGTGCCAGCAGTACCTCAGGAGGGGTGTATCTCCCTTTCTTT. The full variable domain, rest sourced from reference TRBV28 and TRBJ1-1, is DVKVTQSSRYLVKRTGEKVFLECVQDMDHENMFWYRQDPGLGLRLIYFSYDVKMKEKGDIPEGYSVSREKKERFSLILESASTNQTSMYLCASSTSGGVYLPFFGQGTRLTVV.

The gene calls are TRBV4-1 and TRBJ2-1; TRBD2 aligns across 7 bases. Germline loops: CDR1 MGHRA, CDR2 YSYEKL. Trimming cost V 5 bases and J 1 base; bases outside gene matches: 8. CDR3 size: 16 residues. CDR3 sequence: CASSIPTGGSYNEQFF. In DNA form, the CDR3 reads TGCGCCAGCAGCATCCCCACGGGAGGTTCCTACAATGAGCAGTTCTTC.

By proportion, this clone is medium-sized. The chain couples TRBV27 to TRBJ2-1, with a weak D call TRBD2 (6 bases). V lost 5 bases and J lost 9, with 17 bases in between. The CDR3 contains 14 residues. Germline values: CDR1 MNHEY, CDR2 SMNVEV (reference sequence). The CDR3 is CASSRDLVIGEQFF. The CDR3 coding sequence is TGTGCCAGCAGTCGGGACTTAGTAATCGGTGAGCAGTTCTTC.